This T cell receptor beta chain was sequenced in a study of beta chain features in type 1 diabetes. Whole-study findings and limits: Significant though moderate, a shortening of TCRB CDR3s appeared in all four CD4+ subsets of Type 1 diabetes patients.

Note on this clone: What it binds is not known.

This CDR3 comprises 15 residues. V dropped 5 bases and J dropped 2; count of bases not matched to a gene: 8. Per the germline V gene, CDR1 is SGHDT and CDR2 is YYEEEE. Expressed TCRB transcripts were sequenced after all isolated RNA was converted to cDNA. TCRdb's copy holds only in-frame clones and misses some; the assay was immunoSEQ multiplex PCR. The table includes roughly 230,000 clones, roughly a tenth detected once. This sequence was found in a man aged 25-45 years with type 1 diabetes. Source material: naive CD4+ T cells from blood. V gene TRBV5-6 combines with J gene TRBJ2-5; 8 nucleotides align to TRBD2. This CDR3 is CASSLLPGGQETQYF. CDR3 sequence (DNA): TGTGCCAGCAGTTTGCTTCCGGGGGGGCAAGAGACCCAGTACTTC.